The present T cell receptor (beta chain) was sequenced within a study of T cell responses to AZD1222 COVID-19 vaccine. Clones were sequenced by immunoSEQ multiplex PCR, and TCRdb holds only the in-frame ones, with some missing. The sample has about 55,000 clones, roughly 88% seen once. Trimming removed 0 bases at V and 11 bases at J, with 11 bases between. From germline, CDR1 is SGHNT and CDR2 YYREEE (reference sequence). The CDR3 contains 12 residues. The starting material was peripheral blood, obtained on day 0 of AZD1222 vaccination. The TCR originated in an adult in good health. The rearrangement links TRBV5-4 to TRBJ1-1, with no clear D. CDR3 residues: CASSLEESEAFF. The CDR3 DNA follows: TGTGCCAGCAGCTTGGAGGAGAGTGAGGCTTTCTTT.